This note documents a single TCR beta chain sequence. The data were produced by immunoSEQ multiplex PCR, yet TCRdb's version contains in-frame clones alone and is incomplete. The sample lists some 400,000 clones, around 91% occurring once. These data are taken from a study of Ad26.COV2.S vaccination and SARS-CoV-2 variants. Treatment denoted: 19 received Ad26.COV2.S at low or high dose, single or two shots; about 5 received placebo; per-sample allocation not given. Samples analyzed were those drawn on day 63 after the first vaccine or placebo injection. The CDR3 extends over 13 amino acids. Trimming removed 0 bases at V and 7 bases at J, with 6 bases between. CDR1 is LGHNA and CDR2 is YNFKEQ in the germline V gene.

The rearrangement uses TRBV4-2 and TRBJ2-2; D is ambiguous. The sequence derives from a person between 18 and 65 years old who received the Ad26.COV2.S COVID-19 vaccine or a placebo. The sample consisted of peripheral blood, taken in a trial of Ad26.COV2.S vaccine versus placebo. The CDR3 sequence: CASSQDFHGELFF. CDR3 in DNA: TGTGCCAGCAGCCAAGATTTTCACGGGGAGCTGTTTTTT.